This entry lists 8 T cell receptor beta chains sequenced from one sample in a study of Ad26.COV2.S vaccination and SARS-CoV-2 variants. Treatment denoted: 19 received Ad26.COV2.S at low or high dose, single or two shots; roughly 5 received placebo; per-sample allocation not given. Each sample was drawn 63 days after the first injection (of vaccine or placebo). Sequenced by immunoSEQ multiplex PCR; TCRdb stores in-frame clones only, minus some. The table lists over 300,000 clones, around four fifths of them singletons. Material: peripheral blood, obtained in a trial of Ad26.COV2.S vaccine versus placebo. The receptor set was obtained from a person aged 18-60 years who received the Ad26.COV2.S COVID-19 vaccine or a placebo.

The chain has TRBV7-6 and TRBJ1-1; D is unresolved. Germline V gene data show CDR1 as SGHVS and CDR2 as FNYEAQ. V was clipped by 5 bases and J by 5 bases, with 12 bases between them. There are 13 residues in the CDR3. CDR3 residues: CASSLGVRTEAFF. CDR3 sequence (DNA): TGTGCCAGCAGCCTAGGAGTGAGGACTGAAGCTTTCTTT.

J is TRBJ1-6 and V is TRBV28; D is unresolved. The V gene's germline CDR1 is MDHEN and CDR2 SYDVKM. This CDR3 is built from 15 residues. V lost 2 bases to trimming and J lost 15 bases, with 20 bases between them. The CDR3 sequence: CASSLLLIGQAHLHF. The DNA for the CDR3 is TGTGCCAGCAGTTTACTTCTAATAGGGCAGGCTCACCTCCACTTT.

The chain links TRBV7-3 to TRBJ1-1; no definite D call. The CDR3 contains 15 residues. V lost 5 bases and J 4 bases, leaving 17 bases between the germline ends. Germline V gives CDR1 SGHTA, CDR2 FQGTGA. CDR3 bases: TGTGCCAGCAGCCCTAATCGGCAGGTTGGCACTGAAGCTTTCTTT. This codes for CASSPNRQVGTEAFF.

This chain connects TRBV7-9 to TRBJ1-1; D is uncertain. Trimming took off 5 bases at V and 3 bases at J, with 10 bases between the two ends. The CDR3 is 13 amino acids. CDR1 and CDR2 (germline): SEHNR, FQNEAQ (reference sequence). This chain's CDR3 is CASSPKGDTEAFF. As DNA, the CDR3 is TGTGCCAGCAGCCCAAAGGGTGACACTGAAGCTTTCTTT.

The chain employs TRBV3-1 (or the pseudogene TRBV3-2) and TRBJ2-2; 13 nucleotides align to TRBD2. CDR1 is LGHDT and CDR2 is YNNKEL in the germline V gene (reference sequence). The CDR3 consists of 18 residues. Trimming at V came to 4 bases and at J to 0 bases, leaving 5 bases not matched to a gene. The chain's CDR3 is CASSRRLAGGTNTGELFF. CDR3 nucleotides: TGTGCCAGCAGCCGGCGACTAGCGGGGGGAACGAACACCGGGGAGCTGTTTTTT.

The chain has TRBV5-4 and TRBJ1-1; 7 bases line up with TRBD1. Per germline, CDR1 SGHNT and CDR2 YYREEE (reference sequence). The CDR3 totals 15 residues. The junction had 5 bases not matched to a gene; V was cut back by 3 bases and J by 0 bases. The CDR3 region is CASSYRTGMNTEAFF. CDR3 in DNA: TGTGCCAGCAGCTACCGGACAGGCATGAACACTGAAGCTTTCTTT.

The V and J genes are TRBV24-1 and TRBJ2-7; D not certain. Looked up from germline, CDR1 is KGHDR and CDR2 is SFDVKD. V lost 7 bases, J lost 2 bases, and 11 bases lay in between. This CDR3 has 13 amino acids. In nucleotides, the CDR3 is TGTGCCACCAGGACAAGCGAGCCCTACGAGCAGTACTTC. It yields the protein CATRTSEPYEQYF.

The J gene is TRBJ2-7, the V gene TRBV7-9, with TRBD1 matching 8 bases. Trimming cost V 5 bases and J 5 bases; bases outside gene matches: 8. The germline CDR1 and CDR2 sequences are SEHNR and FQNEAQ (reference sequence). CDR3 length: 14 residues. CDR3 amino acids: CASSKGQVYNEQYF. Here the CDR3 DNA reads TGTGCCAGCAGCAAGGGACAGGTTTATAACGAGCAGTACTTC.